The rows below give T cell receptor beta chains drawn from one sample of a study of neurological immune-mediated disorders. TCRdb recomputed calls from the 5' RACE reads with MiXCR, one row per CDR3 protein. The data contain under 50,000 distinct CDR3 sequences, about an eighth of them singletons. Sequenced input: PBMCs. The receptors were sampled from a male donor with HTLV-1-associated myelopathy (HAM/TSP). The conserved cysteine and the conserved F or W are not part of the CDR3 here. D genes are given only for firm matches. Not all rows give a size; the values are once, few, many and, for expanded clones, a class.

>TRBV5-6|.|TRBJ1-3|few
ASRSRQAGNTIY
>TRBV28|.|TRBJ1-2|.
ASSLGGVDGYGYT
>TRBV29-1|.|TRBJ2-3|many
SVEDAGPPGTDTQY
>TRBV7-2|.|TRBJ2-2|many
ASSDPGDGTGELF
>TRBV5-4|TRBD2|TRBJ2-1|many
ASSSGTSGGSEQF
>TRBV7-9|TRBD1|TRBJ1-6|many
ASSSQGAVSPLH
>TRBV20-1|.|TRBJ1-1|.
SARSLEAF
>TRBV20-1|TRBD1|TRBJ1-5|many
SSRQGGNLRDQPQH
>TRBV14|.|TRBJ1-5|many
ASSQVVNGPQH
>TRBV5-5|.|TRBJ2-6|many
ASSLVAGSGYSGANVLT
>TRBV5-1|.|TRBJ2-3|.
ASSPTTEGDTDTQY
>TRBV9|.|TRBJ1-1|many
ASSVAIGTPGLTHYDTEAF
>TRBV15|.|TRBJ2-5|many
ATSRDDYQETQY
>TRBV20-1|TRBD2|TRBJ2-3|many
SASIAGGRPGTDTQY
>TRBV6-6|.|TRBJ2-7|many
ASRNSGYEQY
>TRBV28|.|TRBJ1-2|many
ASSLFGNRYGYT
>TRBV20-1|.|TRBJ2-5|.
SARDRGSGKQTQY
>TRBV9|.|TRBJ1-1|many
ASTSRQNTEAF
>TRBV20-1|.|TRBJ2-1|many
SAAGNEQF
>TRBV6-5|.|TRBJ1-4|many
ASMRGQGKLF
>TRBV20-1|TRBD2|TRBJ2-1|few
SARFGGGAHNEQF
>TRBV5-1|TRBD2|TRBJ2-5|many
ASSLLAGAETQY
>TRBV29-1|TRBD2|TRBJ2-7|many
SVIAGFYEQY
>TRBV27|.|TRBJ2-3|many
ASSQDWELGTDTQY
>TRBV18|TRBD1|TRBJ2-2|many
ASSPGTGRTGELF
>TRBV20-1|.|TRBJ1-2|many
SAYSTLSTYGYT
>TRBV20-1|.|TRBJ2-3|many
SAQVGRFTDTQY
>TRBV20-1|.|TRBJ1-5|many
SALQAPNQPQH
>TRBV12-3/TRBV12-4|.|TRBJ1-5|many
ASSRQVDQPQH
>TRBV15|TRBD1|TRBJ2-1|many
ATSGGQGINEQF
>TRBV29-1|.|TRBJ2-3|many
SVREGAQY
>TRBV7-2|TRBD2|TRBJ2-5|many
ASSLVTSGKTQY
>TRBV16|.|TRBJ2-3|many
ASSQSNTDTQY
>TRBV7-3|.|TRBJ1-4|many
ASSFGPNEKLF
>TRBV5-6|.|TRBJ1-5|many
ASSLGRAAGQPQH
>TRBV5-6|TRBD1|TRBJ1-1|many
ASSTGTGRTTEAF
>TRBV27|TRBD1|TRBJ2-3|few
ASRQTGGTDTQY
>TRBV5-1|TRBD1|TRBJ2-1|many
ASSSDRLSEQF
>TRBV5-1|TRBD1|TRBJ2-1|.
ASSLFETGGNEQF
>TRBV6-2/TRBV6-3|.|TRBJ1-3|many
ASRWGLLGNTIY
>TRBV7-9|.|TRBJ1-6|many
ASSLVQGNSPLH
>TRBV20-1|TRBD2|TRBJ2-5|many
SARRGLGRGETQY
>TRBV7-2|TRBD1|TRBJ2-3|many
ASSLAGTGGDTQY
>TRBV18|.|TRBJ2-5|.
ASSPTEGRRETQY
>TRBV7-9|TRBD1|TRBJ1-1|many
ASSFPRTGANTEAF
>TRBV7-3|TRBD2|TRBJ2-1|many
ASSLPGLAGGGEQF
>TRBV3-1|.|TRBJ2-3|many
ASEAALTDTQY
>TRBV5-1|.|TRBJ1-1|.
ASSLAEGDGSLINTEAF
>TRBV5-1|.|TRBJ2-1|few
ASSLEQHTLGNEQF
>TRBV29-1|TRBD1|TRBJ2-7|many
SGRDRGPYEQY
>TRBV14|.|TRBJ1-2|many
ASSHLDGTNYGYT
>TRBV20-1|.|TRBJ1-2|many
SAQPSQGEGYT
>TRBV19|TRBD2|TRBJ2-2|many
ASFTASGGLINTGELF